This passage covers 20 T cell receptor beta chains from one sample sequenced in a study of cytomegalovirus exposure and HLA in healthy donors. PCR amplification relied on 60 Vbeta primers (plus 13 Jbeta primers). TCRdb keeps only in-frame clones here, not all; method: immunoSEQ multiplex PCR. This table lists about 39,000 clones. The sequencing input was PBMCs. Source of these receptors: a young woman in good health and CMV-seropositive.

The DNA of the CDR3 is TGTGCCAGCAGCCCAGAGCGACAGGGACCTAATTCACCCCTCCACTTT. This translates into CASSPERQGPNSPLHF. The V gene is TRBV4-2, the J gene TRBJ1-6; 7 bases map to TRBD1. V dropped 4 bases and J dropped 6; count of bases not matched to a gene: 9. Germline V gene lookup returns CDR1 LGHNA and CDR2 YNFKEQ. The CDR3 is 16 residues long.

The rearrangement joins TRBV11-2 to TRBJ2-7; 7 nucleotides agree with TRBD1. CDR1 is SGHAT and CDR2 is FQNNGV in the germline V gene. Unmatched junction bases numbered 6, after V lost 4 bases and J lost 3 bases. This CDR3 has 14 amino acids. This chain's CDR3 is CASSSIGQVYEQYF. The CDR3 nucleotides are TGTGCCAGCAGCTCTATAGGACAGGTCTACGAGCAGTACTTC.

V is TRBV5-1 and J is TRBJ1-1; 9 bases align to TRBD1. This CDR3 spans 15 amino acids. V dropped 1 base and J dropped 5; count of bases not matched to a gene: 6. Germline loops: CDR1 SGHRS, CDR2 YFSETQ. CDR3 DNA: TGCGCCAGCAGCTTGAGCGGGACAGGGAGGACTGAAGCTTTCTTT. It is translated as CASSLSGTGRTEAFF. Combining the CDR3 with reference TRBV5-1 and TRBJ1-1 gives the whole variable domain KAGVTQTPRYLIKTRGQQVTLSCSPISGHRSVSWYQQTPGQGLQFLFEYFSETQRNKGNFPGRFSGRQFSNSRSEMNVSTLELGDSALYLCASSLSGTGRTEAFFGQGTRLTVV.

The rearrangement links TRBV20-1 to TRBJ2-4, with D hard to call. There are 11 residues in the CDR3. V was clipped by 3 bases and J by 5 bases, with 5 bases between them. CDR1 is DFQATT and CDR2 is SNEGSKA in the germline V gene (reference sequence). CDR3 region: CSASTENIQYF. The DNA for the CDR3 is TGCAGTGCTAGCACAGAAAACATTCAGTACTTC.

This chain's CDR3 is CASSSGTGGTGELFF. The CDR3 nucleotides read TGCGCCAGCAGCTCAGGGACAGGGGGCACCGGGGAGCTGTTTTTT. V is TRBV5-1 and J is TRBJ2-2, with 11 bases identical to TRBD1. The germline CDR1 and CDR2 sequences are SGHRS and YFSETQ. This CDR3 contains 15 residues. The J segment lost 4 bases and the V segment lost 3 bases, leaving 2 bases of the junction unmatched.

V gene TRBV2 combines with J gene TRBJ2-7, with D possibly matching TRBD1 (5 bases). Looked up from germline, CDR1 is SNHLY and CDR2 is FYNNEI. This CDR3 has 12 amino acids. V was shortened by 4 bases and J by 6 bases, with 10 bases between the two germline ends. CDR3 DNA: TGTGCCAGCAGTGGAGACAGTCTCGAGCAGTACTTC. Protein: CASSGDSLEQYF.

The chain couples TRBV7-6 to TRBJ2-7; 8 bases are a match to TRBD1. CDR3 length equals 16 residues. V lost 4 bases and J lost 0; bases outside the gene matches: 8. Germline V gene lookup returns CDR1 SGHVS and CDR2 FNYEAQ. The CDR3 DNA follows: TGTGCCAGCAGCTCACGTATGGGACAGGCCTCCTACGAGCAGTACTTC. This translates into CASSSRMGQASYEQYF.

The chain combines TRBV4-1 with TRBJ1-5; D is possibly TRBD1 (6 bases). In germline, CDR1 is MGHRA, CDR2 YSYEKL. The CDR3 contains 15 residues. Trimming left V 0 bases short and J 5 bases short, with 11 bases between. Written as DNA, the CDR3 is TGCGCCAGCAGCCAAGATAAGGGGGGGGATCAGCCCCAGCATTTT. Protein: CASSQDKGGDQPQHF.

The J gene is TRBJ2-1, the V gene TRBV4-2; D is undetermined. This CDR3 is built from 14 residues. Looked up from germline, CDR1 is LGHNA and CDR2 is YNFKEQ. Between the trimmed V and J ends, which lost 0 bases and 2 bases, there was a span of 5 bases. CDR3 sequence (DNA): TGTGCCAGCAGCCAAGATTCAGCCTACAATGAGCAGTTCTTC. It translates to CASSQDSAYNEQFF.

This chain uses TRBV30 with TRBJ2-7, with D perhaps matching TRBD1 (6 bases). The germline V gene has CDR1 GTSNPN and CDR2 SVGIG (reference sequence). The CDR3 consists of 11 residues. V was shortened by 0 bases and J by 13 bases, with 13 bases between the two germline ends. CDR3 coding DNA: TGTGCCTGGAGTGTAACAGGGCGAGAATACTTC. Translation gives CAWSVTGREYF. The whole variable domain, filled in from reference TRBV30 and TRBJ2-7, reads SQTIHQWPATLVQPVGSPLSLECTVEGTSNPNLYWYRQAAGRGLQLLFYSVGIGQISSEVPQNLSASRPQDRQFILSSKKLLLSDSGFYLCAWSVTGREYFGPGTRLTVT.

This sequence joins TRBV13 and TRBJ2-7, with 7 nucleotides matching TRBD1. Looked up from germline, CDR1 is PRHDT and CDR2 is FYEKMQ (reference sequence). The CDR3 is 17 amino acids. Unmatched junction bases numbered 11, after V lost 1 base and J lost 2 bases. The CDR3 nucleotides are TGTGCCAGCAGCTTAGTTGCCCCACAGGGGTATCCCTACGAGCAGTACTTC. Amino acid sequence: CASSLVAPQGYPYEQYF.

The chain employs TRBV19 and TRBJ2-2; unclear D gene. The length of the CDR3 is 13 residues. V was trimmed by 6 bases and J by 3 bases, leaving 8 bases between them. The germline CDR1 and CDR2 sequences are LNHDA and SQIVND (reference sequence). Here the CDR3 DNA reads TGTGCCAGTAGGTACCAGTACACCGGGGAGCTGTTTTTT. Protein sequence: CASRYQYTGELFF.

The chain carries TRBV28 and TRBJ2-7, with a possible D match to TRBD2 (5 bases). Trimming stripped 5 bases from V and 2 bases from J, with 16 bases between. Per germline, CDR1 MDHEN and CDR2 SYDVKM. The length of the CDR3 is 15 residues. The chain's CDR3 is CASSMGRGSAYEQYF. DNA for the CDR3: TGTGCCAGCAGTATGGGGAGAGGGTCGGCCTACGAGCAGTACTTC.

V is TRBV28 and J is TRBJ1-5; TRBD1 agrees at 8 bases. Looked up from germline, CDR1 is MDHEN and CDR2 is SYDVKM. J gave up 5 bases and V 5 bases, and 5 bases lay outside the gene matches. This CDR3 spans 14 amino acids. The CDR3 region is CASSPGQGHQPQHF. CDR3 nucleotides: TGTGCCAGCAGTCCAGGACAGGGCCATCAGCCCCAGCATTTT.

The chain joins TRBV7-9 to TRBJ1-2; 9 nucleotides align to TRBD1. In germline, CDR1 is SEHNR, CDR2 FQNEAQ (reference sequence). CDR3 length equals 14 residues. V dropped 3 bases and J dropped 5; count of bases not matched to a gene: 4. The CDR3 DNA sequence: TGTGCCAGCAGCTTGGACAGGGGAGCTTATGGCTACACCTTC. Translated, it gives CASSLDRGAYGYTF.

The CDR3 reads CASSLLGEIADTQYF. The CDR3 nucleotides read TGTGCCAGCAGCTTACTAGGGGAAATCGCAGATACGCAGTATTTT. V gene TRBV11-2 combines with J gene TRBJ2-3, with a possible D match to TRBD1 (5 bases). The V gene's germline CDR1 is SGHAT and CDR2 FQNNGV. Trimming took off 2 bases at V and 4 bases at J, with 13 bases between the two ends. CDR3 length: 15 amino acids.

V usage is TRBV5-1 and J usage is TRBJ1-2; D gene unclear. CDR1 SGHRS and CDR2 YFSETQ come from the germline V gene. V gave up 0 bases and J gave up 8 bases, with 20 bases separating them. This CDR3 is 16 amino acids long. CDR3 bases: TGCGCCAGCAGCTTGGCTGGGCGGGTTGGCGTCCCCGGCTACACCTTC. It encodes CASSLAGRVGVPGYTF.

This chain joins TRBV11-2 and TRBJ1-5; D is undetermined. CDR1 and CDR2 from the germline V gene are SGHAT and FQNNGV. This CDR3 is built from 15 residues. V was shortened by 4 bases and J by 4 bases, with 14 bases between the two germline ends. Here the CDR3 DNA reads TGTGCCAGCAGCTCCGGTCCTACAGCTAATCAGCCCCAGCATTTT. Protein sequence: CASSSGPTANQPQHF.

The rearrangement uses TRBV19 and TRBJ2-3; tentatively, D is TRBD1 (5 bases). This CDR3 is built from 14 residues. Germline CDR1 is LNHDA and CDR2 is SQIVND (reference sequence). Trimming took off 3 bases at V and 4 bases at J, with 11 bases between the two ends. DNA for the CDR3: TGTGCCAGTAGTATGCAGGGCCTCGCAGATACGCAGTATTTT. Its protein is CASSMQGLADTQYF.

The chain joins TRBV2 to TRBJ1-1; a possible D gene is TRBD1 (6 bases). The CDR3 totals 11 residues. Trimming left V 11 bases short and J 4 bases short, with 11 bases between. CDR1 is SNHLY, CDR2 FYNNEI, per germline. CDR3 sequence (DNA): TGTGCCCAAAGGGGGATCACTGAAGCTTTCTTT. This translates into CAQRGITEAFF.